One and the same sample provided the 6 T cell receptor beta chains below, sequenced in a study of OX40 agonist ivuxolimab in advanced cancers. The method was immunoSEQ multiplex PCR; TCRdb's version includes in-frame clones alone and lacks a portion of them. The top ten clones hold about 1.5% of a sample with tens of thousands of clones, 70% to 90% of them seen once. The specimen was CD4+ or CD8+ T cells sorted from blood, collected in a trial of the OX40 agonist ivuxolimab. The receptors originated from an adult with an advanced solid tumor such as melanoma, head and neck, liver or kidney cancer.

This clone has a single count. The rearrangement links TRBV4-2 to TRBJ1-2; 9 nucleotides line up with TRBD1. V lost 4 bases and J lost 7; bases outside the gene matches: 7. Germline V CDR1 and CDR2: LGHNA, YNFKEQ. This CDR3 has 14 amino acids. DNA for the CDR3: TGTGCCAGCAGCCCGGCCGGGACAGGGTCTGGCTACACCTTC. It specifies CASSPAGTGSGYTF.

V and J are TRBV19 and TRBJ1-1, with D possibly TRBD1 on 5 matching bases. The V end was cut by 4 bases, the J end by 0 bases, with 9 bases between. This CDR3 spans 14 amino acids. Germline values: CDR1 LNHDA, CDR2 SQIVND (reference sequence). The CDR3 coding sequence is TGTGCCAGTAGTAGGGAGGGGTTGAACACTGAAGCTTTCTTT. Protein: CASSREGLNTEAFF.

J is TRBJ2-7 and V is TRBV5-6, with 8 bases lining up with TRBD1. In germline, CDR1 is SGHDT, CDR2 YYEEEE. V lost 2 bases to trimming and J lost 5 bases; unmatched junction nucleotides: 6. The CDR3 has 14 residues. CDR3 region: CASSLAQGANEQYF. The CDR3 coding sequence is TGTGCCAGCAGCTTAGCCCAGGGGGCCAACGAGCAGTACTTC. Looking up the rest from reference TRBV5-6 and TRBJ2-7 gives the full variable domain: DAGVTQSPTHLIKTRGQQVTLRCSPKSGHDTVSWYQQALGQGPQFIFQYYEEEERQRGNFPDRFSGHQFPNYSSELNVNALLLGDSALYLCASSLAQGANEQYFGPGTRLTVT.

This clone showed up just a few times. V and J are TRBV6-5 and TRBJ1-2; no clear D. The V end lost 7 bases, the J end lost 3 bases, and 9 bases lay between the germline ends. Germline V gives CDR1 MNHEY, CDR2 SVGAGI. CDR3 length: 12 residues. This CDR3 is CASKARYYGYTF. In nucleotides, the CDR3 is TGTGCCAGCAAAGCCAGATACTATGGCTACACCTTC.

This chain links TRBV28 with TRBJ2-5, with 7 bases lining up with TRBD2. The J call may be incorrect, as the DNA end agrees better with TRBJ2-7. The CDR3 has 12 amino acids. Per the germline V gene, CDR1 is MDHEN and CDR2 is SYDVKM. Here the CDR3 reads CASSLGGYEQYF. The CDR3 DNA reads as TGTGCCAGCAGTTTGGGGGGGTACGAGCAGTACTTC.

CDR3 DNA sequence: TGTGCCAGCAGTTTCCTAACCTCCGGGCTTAGGGGCTCTGAAGCTTTCTTT. It specifies CASSFLTSGLRGSEAFF. The chain uses TRBV28 and TRBJ1-1, with a weak D call TRBD1 (5 bases). The CDR3 has 17 residues. V lost 3 bases and J 6 bases, leaving 23 bases between the germline ends. CDR1 and CDR2 (germline): MDHEN, SYDVKM.